This entry describes one TCR beta chain. Its antigen is unidentified. The sample originates from a study of shared clonotypes between healthy human individuals. Study-wide background: Researchers assigned three CD4 naive, three CD4 memory, two CD8 naive and one CD8 memory plate to each donor.

Sequencing used immunoSEQ multiplex PCR; TCRdb keeps in-frame clones, though not all of them. The profile shows around 1.5 million clones, around 98% of them singletons. Study-wide results and caveats: Non-shared clonotypes showed lower generation probabilities than clonotypes common to all four donors.

The germline CDR1 and CDR2 sequences are SQVTM and ANQGSEA. Losses at the gene ends were 8 bases for V and 1 base for J; bases not matched to a gene: 7. The CDR3 is 13 amino acids. This sequence joins TRBV29-1 and TRBJ2-5; TRBD1 matches 7 bases. Sequenced: naive CD4+ T cells sorted from blood. Subset meaning: CD45RA+ positively selected. The receptor's source is a man younger than 40 in good health. The CDR3 here is CSQMTGPQETQYF. The CDR3 coding sequence is TGCAGCCAGATGACAGGGCCCCAAGAGACCCAGTACTTC. The variable domain in full, with the rest retrieved from reference TRBV29-1 and TRBJ2-5, is SAVISQKPSRDICQRGTSLTIQCQVDSQVTMMFWYRQQPGQSLTLIATANQGSEATYESGFVIDKFPISRPNLTFSTLTVSNMSPEDSSIYLCSQMTGPQETQYFGPGTRLLVL.